The 8 T cell receptor beta chains below all came from one sample that was sequenced in a study of blood T cells in healthy people across ages. Sample-barcoded 5' priming and a J-beta primer mix drove a second PCR of 7 to 11 cycles. From the 5' RACE reads, TCRdb called clonotypes with MiXCR, one entry per CDR3 protein. The table has some 800,000 distinct CDR3 sequences, under 45% seen once. Sequencing was done on a sample of blood. Receptors were obtained from a man in his 60s in good health.

This clonotype appeared a few times. V is TRBV19 and J is TRBJ1-2; 7 nucleotides agree with TRBD1. V gave up 7 bases and J gave up 2 bases; unmatched junction bases: 10. This CDR3 is 15 amino acids long. The V gene's germline CDR1 is LNHDA and CDR2 SQIVND (reference sequence). As DNA, the CDR3 is TGTGCCAGTAAAGAGACAGGGCAGACCAACTATGGCTACACCTTC. Its protein is CASKETGQTNYGYTF.

V usage is TRBV7-9 and J usage is TRBJ2-7; D is ambiguous. V was shortened by 5 bases and J by 3 bases, with 8 bases between the two germline ends. The CDR3 has 12 residues. Germline lookup yields CDR1 SEHNR and CDR2 FQNEAQ (reference sequence). This CDR3 reads CASSPKDYEQYF. The CDR3 nucleotides read TGTGCCAGCAGCCCAAAGGACTACGAGCAGTACTTC.

The chain carries TRBV7-2 and TRBJ2-2; D remains ambiguous. CDR1 SGHTA and CDR2 FQGNSA come from the germline V gene. This CDR3 has 15 residues. The V end lost 5 bases, the J end lost 5 bases, and 15 bases lay between the germline ends. CDR3 amino acids: CASSPGRILTGELFF. The CDR3 DNA reads as TGTGCCAGCAGCCCAGGACGGATTCTTACCGGGGAGCTGTTTTTT. Drawing the rest from reference TRBV7-2 and TRBJ2-2, the complete variable domain is GAGVSQSPSNKVTEKGKDVELRCDPISGHTALYWYRQSLGQGLEFLIYFQGNSAPDKSGLPSDRFSAERTGGSVSTLTIQRTQQEDSAVYLCASSPGRILTGELFFGEGSRLTVL.

This clonotype has just one count. The genes are TRBV25-1 and TRBJ1-1; D is uncertain. The CDR3 is 12 amino acids. Germline V lookup: CDR1 MGHDK, CDR2 SYGVNS. V dropped 3 bases and J dropped 3 bases, with 5 bases sitting between them. CDR3 bases: TGTGCCAGCAGTGATCCATACACTGAAGCTTTCTTT. The encoded protein is CASSDPYTEAFF. The full variable domain, in which reference TRBV25-1 and TRBJ1-1 provide the parts outside the CDR3, is EADIYQTPRYLVIGTGKKITLECSQTMGHDKMYWYQQDPGMELHLIHYSYGVNSTEKGDLSSESTVSRIRTEHFPLTLESARPSHTSQYLCASSDPYTEAFFGQGTRLTVV.

The chain has TRBV15 and TRBJ2-4, with 8 bases lining up with TRBD1. The germline CDR1 and CDR2 sequences are LNHNV and YYDKDF (reference sequence). V was pared by 3 bases and J by 3 bases, with 4 bases of the junction left unmatched. The CDR3 length is 15 residues. CDR3 nucleotide sequence: TGTGCCACCAGCAGTCCAGGACAGGGCAAAAACATTCAGTACTTC. Its translation: CATSSPGQGKNIQYF. Filled out from reference TRBV15 and TRBJ2-4, the complete variable domain reads DAMVIQNPRYQVTQFGKPVTLSCSQTLNHNVMYWYQQKSSQAPKLLFHYYDKDFNNEADTPDNFQSRRPNTSFCFLDIRSPGLGDTAMYLCATSSPGQGKNIQYFGAGTRLSVL.

CDR3: CASSQLLPGLGYEQYF. CDR3 nucleotides: TGTGCCAGCAGCCAACTACTACCGGGCCTCGGGTACGAACAGTACTTC. The chain links TRBV11-3 to TRBJ2-4; no clear D. From germline, CDR1 is SGHNT and CDR2 YENEEA. The CDR3 extends over 16 amino acids. The V and J ends lost 5 bases and 13 bases respectively, with 27 bases between them. The full variable domain, rest sourced from reference TRBV11-3 and TRBJ2-4, is EAGVVQSPRYKIIEKKQPVAFWCNPISGHNTLYWYLQNLGQGPELLIRYENEEAVDDSQLPKDRFSAERLKGVDSTLKIQPAELGDSAVYLCASSQLLPGLGYEQYFGAGTRLSVL.

The rearrangement joins TRBV6-5 to TRBJ2-6; D gene ambiguous. The V end was cut by 4 bases, the J end by 0 bases, with 13 bases between. Germline values: CDR1 MNHEY, CDR2 SVGAGI. CDR3 size: 17 residues. In nucleotides, the CDR3 is TGTGCCAGCAGTTCGGCCCCTGGTAACTCTGGGGCCAACGTCCTGACTTTC. It codes for CASSSAPGNSGANVLTF.

Points on this clonotype: This may be a read error: a much more frequent sequence differs by one nucleotide. This chain connects TRBV11-2 to TRBJ2-5; D ambiguous. Trimming pared 4 bases from V and 4 bases from J, leaving 4 bases between. Germline CDR1 and CDR2: SGHAT and FQNNGV. The CDR3 totals 11 residues. CDR3 protein: CASSSPETQYF. The CDR3 DNA reads as TGTGCCAGCAGCTCCCCAGAGACCCAGTACTTC.